A selection of T cell receptor beta chains follows, all from one sample in a study of cytomegalovirus exposure and HLA in healthy donors. TCRdb keeps only in-frame clones here, not all; method: immunoSEQ multiplex PCR. The sample contains 110,000 to 150,000 clones, roughly 82% of which appear only once. The sequenced sample was PBMCs. Every receptor here comes from a young man in good health and CMV-seronegative. The CDR3 runs from the conserved cysteine through the conserved F or W.

length | J | V | CDR3
13 | TRBJ1-1 | TRBV27 | CASRLNRVTEAFF
14 | TRBJ1-2 | TRBV5-5 | CASSLGQGFYGYTF
14 | TRBJ2-5 | TRBV9 | CASSVDPGSKTQYF
16 | TRBJ2-2 | TRBV29-1 | CSGSSGTGEFRGELFF
14 | TRBJ2-1 | TRBV7-3 | CASSFAGGYNEQFF
17 | TRBJ2-1 | TRBV14 | CASSLTGGAFSYNEQFF
14 | TRBJ2-1 | TRBV9 | CASSVGGGRNEQFF
15 | TRBJ2-4 | TRBV5-1 | CASSLTGSGGNSQYF
13 | TRBJ2-5 | TRBV27 | CASSLGRFRTQYF
14 | NA | TRBV28 | CASCPQAFLYEQYF
14 | TRBJ1-4 | TRBV28 | CASGWFGRRGKLFF
15 | TRBJ1-2 | TRBV5-5 | CASSLGGGPFYGYTF
16 | TRBJ1-4 | TRBV7-6 | CASSLYPGTGGEKLFF
15 | TRBJ2-7 | TRBV5-1 | CASSRSVGGRYEQYF
20 | TRBJ1-5 | TRBV21-1 | CASSTRRPGQGTYSNQPQHF
16 | TRBJ2-1 | TRBV23-1 | CASQSSIAGLVDEQFF
14 | TRBJ1-6 | TRBV27 | CASRHRVTESPLHF
14 | TRBJ2-1 | TRBV7-9 | CASSLSGSSDEQFF
17 | TRBJ2-7 | TRBV21-1 | CASSIAGTGLLSYEQYF
16 | TRBJ1-2 | TRBV7-9 | CASSLGGGRANYGYTF
15 | TRBJ2-6 | TRBV29-1 | CSVPDRVAGANGLTF
13 | TRBJ1-1 | TRBV10-3 | CAIRVGQDTEAFF
14 | TRBJ1-2 | TRBV18 | CASSAGVQGYGYTF
15 | TRBJ1-2 | TRBV4-2 | CASSSTLTGTGGYTF
14 | TRBJ1-4 | TRBV2 | CASGRGASNEKLFF
12 | TRBJ1-1 | TRBV2 | CASGGLGTEAFF
16 | TRBJ2-5 | TRBV4-1 | CASSQTGLAGVETQYF
13 | TRBJ2-7 | TRBV4-1 | CASSQDKGGEQYF
16 | TRBJ2-7 | TRBV19 | CASSIGTGPHPTEQYF
13 | TRBJ1-1 | TRBV5-1 | CASRRTGTTEAFF
12 | TRBJ2-7 | TRBV27 | CASSGQGYEQYF
15 | NA | TRBV27 | CASSYTGTGAYEQYF
14 | TRBJ1-2 | TRBV30 | CAWRAPGGNYGYTF
15 | TRBJ2-3 | TRBV5-4 | CASTQGVGALDTQYF
17 | TRBJ1-2 | TRBV7-9 | CASSFGQGARSGNGYTF
16 | TRBJ1-3 | TRBV14 | CASSQVRGSSGNTIYF
14 | TRBJ2-7 | TRBV2 | CASSEQEFSYEQYF
16 | TRBJ1-1 | TRBV15 | CATSTRRTGGETEAFF
16 | TRBJ2-7 | TRBV28 | CASSFSVASGGYEQYF
13 | TRBJ1-5 | TRBV5-1 | CASSPGGQQPQHF
14 | TRBJ2-7 | TRBV19 | CASSTRQGASEQYF
16 | TRBJ2-3 | TRBV15 | CATSRDGVGGTDTQYF
13 | TRBJ2-5 | TRBV6-1 | CASQGLGQETQYF
16 | TRBJ2-3 | TRBV28 | CASSLYGQGSTDTQYF
16 | TRBJ1-2 | TRBV7-2 | CASTLYSGTGHYGYTF
15 | TRBJ2-5 | TRBV7-8 | CASSRGTSGEETQYF
14 | TRBJ2-7 | TRBV7-9 | CASSSQGIAYEQYF